The present entry profiles one TCR beta chain with its context. This clonotype was found a few times. Its antigen is not yet known. No clone much larger than this one lies a single base away; base qualities are absent. TCR cDNA was made using 5'RACE template switching, a step that added a universal primer site and unique molecular identifiers. cDNA synthesis was primed from both the TCR alpha and TCR beta constant segments. Libraries were amplified in two PCR steps, with sample barcodes and sequencing adapters added in the second step. Sequencing of libraries was done on Illumina HiSeq 2500 (2x100 bp) or NovaSeq (2x150 bp). From the authors' description of their analysis: MIGEC was used to demultiplex reads and collapse the reads into UMI consensus sequences, and MiXCR was used for V(D)J alignment. Vaccine-responding clonotypes were identified with edgeR using replicate PBMC samples, with FDR below 0.01 and a log2 fold change above 5 up to day 15 being required. Bulk clonotypes were assigned CD4 or CD8 identity according to which sequenced CD4 or CD8 repertoire held them at higher abundance. The public reads were reanalyzed by TCRdb: fastp trimming at Q25, MiXCR alignment, in-frame beta chains only. Every CDR3 protein is listed once, alongside the most common genes and DNA of its rows. These V and J calls are TCRdb output, not the study's own analysis. The sample has around 68,000 distinct CDR3 sequences on record, 7.3% of them singletons. The ten largest clones represent roughly 28% of the sample.

What this sample's treatment or condition label stands for: live attenuated yellow fever vaccine strain. A standard Ficoll-Paque protocol was used to isolate PBMCs from peripheral blood. Dynabeads CD4 and CD8 positive selection kits were used to isolate CD4 and CD8 T-cell fractions. TriZol was used to extract RNA from bulk PBMCs, from CD4 and CD8 fractions, and from dextramer-positive and dextramer-negative fractions. The sample originates from a study of T cells after yellow fever vaccination (dated by TCRdb to about 2019). At the level of the whole study: The SMART-Seq v4 Ultra Low Input RNA kit was used to prepare libraries from fractions with low cell numbers. Bulk TCR alpha and beta repertoires were sequenced longitudinally to track T-cell clones before and after primary and booster YFV17D yellow fever vaccination. Bulk PBMC replicates and cell subsets were isolated from blood drawn at multiple timepoints before and after both primary and secondary immunization. The cohort comprised two healthy male donors, one aged 18 to 30 and one aged 30 to 39 years.

What the work shows at the level of the full study, not this receptor alone: A small share of clonotypes occurred in both CD4 and CD8 compartments, likely arising from convergent recombination. After the booster, most clones that had expanded after primary vaccination were detected again (nearly 97% of CD4 and roughly nine tenths of CD8), suggesting broad maintenance of memory. The secondary T-cell response was weaker than the primary response but faster, peaking on day 5 instead of day 15. Because the study included only a couple of donors, the extent to which the findings can be generalized is limited. Because abundant contaminating clonotypes from the bulk population could be contained in FACS-sorted repertoires, computational filtering was required.

Reading the germline V gene gives CDR1 MGHRA and CDR2 YSYEKL. V lost 4 bases and J lost 1 base; the stretch between them is 13 bases long. The CDR3 spans 16 residues, from the cysteine through the phenylalanine. Left in the record is the CDR3 DNA by itself, 48 bases read in frame from the first base. Specimen: CD8+ T cells sorted from PBMCs, collected 10 days after the first yellow fever vaccination. The TCR originated in a young man who received the YFV17D yellow fever vaccine. The receptor chain draws on TRBV4-1 and TRBJ2-2, and the D gene may be TRBD2, 5 bases matching. Read as DNA, the sequence is TGCGCCAGCAGCCGGCACAGTCGGGGGAACACCGGGGAGCTGTTTTTT. This codes for CASSRHSRGNTGELFF.